Listed here are 4 T cell receptor beta chains from one sample, sequenced in a study of blood T cell repertoires in COVID-19. Clones were sequenced by immunoSEQ multiplex PCR, and TCRdb holds only the in-frame ones, with some missing. The table records about 180,000 clones, around 79% of them present only once. Sample: peripheral blood. The receptors were gathered from a woman aged 55-75 years with COVID-19, enrolled during active disease.

The chain carries TRBV19 and TRBJ2-1; 9 nucleotides line up with TRBD2. CDR3 size: 15 residues. Germline V gene sequence: CDR1 LNHDA, CDR2 SQIVND (reference sequence). Trimming at V came to 1 base and at J to 3 bases, leaving 1 base not matched to a gene. CDR3 region: CASSIAAGGYNEQFF. CDR3 nucleotide sequence: TGTGCCAGTAGTATAGCAGCGGGAGGCTACAATGAGCAGTTCTTC.

V and J are TRBV18 and TRBJ2-2, with D uncertain. This CDR3 contains 14 residues. The germline V and J ends were trimmed by 3 bases and 0 bases, with 5 bases remaining between them. Germline-derived CDR1 and CDR2 are KGHSH and LQKENI. The CDR3 DNA is TGTGCCAGCTCACCCACAGCGAACACCGGGGAGCTGTTTTTT. This codes for CASSPTANTGELFF.

The rearrangement uses TRBV6-2 or TRBV6-3 and TRBJ1-6; D call uncertain. Germline V lookup: CDR1 MNHEY, CDR2 SVGEGT. The CDR3 runs to 13 residues. V gave up 5 bases and J gave up 6 bases, with 8 bases separating them. In DNA form, the CDR3 reads TGTGCCAGCAGTCCGACTGGTAATTCACCCCTCCACTTT. Translation gives CASSPTGNSPLHF.

The V gene is TRBV7-6, the J gene TRBJ1-5, with D perhaps matching TRBD1 (6 bases). The CDR3 has 15 amino acids. Trimming pared 1 base from V and 0 bases from J, leaving 7 bases between. From germline, CDR1 is SGHVS and CDR2 FNYEAQ. The CDR3: CASSLGTASNQPQHF. CDR3 coding DNA: TGTGCCAGCAGCTTAGGGACAGCTAGCAATCAGCCCCAGCATTTT. Full variable domain (outside the CDR3, taken from reference TRBV7-6 and TRBJ1-5): GAGVSQSPRYKVTKRGQDVALRCDPISGHVSLYWYRQALGQGPEFLTYFNYEAQQDKSGLPNDRFSAERPEGSISTLTIQRTEQRDSAMYRCASSLGTASNQPQHFGDGTRLSIL.